Following are 29 T cell receptor beta chains from one sample sequenced in a study of T cells of healthy individuals. From the 5' RACE reads, TCRdb called clonotypes with MiXCR, one entry per CDR3 protein. There are 63,000 or so distinct CDR3 sequences in the sample; 15% to 20% occur only once, and about 4.7% lies in the top ten. The receptors stem from a human donor in good health.

At least ten counts were recorded for this clonotype. The CDR3 here is CASRTTYRSAYNEQFF. The CDR3 DNA sequence: TGTGCCAGCAGGACCACCTACAGGTCTGCGTACAATGAGCAGTTCTTC. The chain recombines TRBV12-3 or TRBV12-4 with TRBJ2-1, with D perhaps matching TRBD1 (5 bases). The CDR3 spans 16 residues. Trimming removed 6 bases from V and 4 bases from J, with 19 bases in between.

This clonotype has just a few counts. The gene calls are TRBV3-1 and TRBJ1-6, with a tentative D call TRBD1 (6 bases). Germline V lookup: CDR1 LGHDT, CDR2 YNNKEL (reference sequence). The CDR3 has 17 amino acids. The V and J ends lost 0 bases and 8 bases respectively, with 17 bases between them. CDR3 nucleotides: TGTGCCAGCAGCCAAGAAATTTGGGGCAGGGGCGATTCACCCCTCCACTTT. Translating gives CASSQEIWGRGDSPLHF.

J is TRBJ2-5 and V is TRBV27; no reliable D call. The CDR3 totals 16 residues. V was pared by 10 bases and J by 5 bases, with 26 bases between. CDR1 is MNHEY, CDR2 SMNVEV, per germline (reference sequence). In DNA, the CDR3 is TGTGCCACCCGACTTGTCGGCGTGCTGGCTGGGGAGACCCAGTACTTC. Its protein is CATRLVGVLAGETQYF.

In this sample, this clonotype turned up many times. This chain joins TRBV20-1 and TRBJ2-3; D might be TRBD2 (5 bases). The CDR3 is made up of 14 amino acids. Looked up from germline, CDR1 is DFQATT and CDR2 is SNEGSKA (reference sequence). V was trimmed by 3 bases and J by 1 base, leaving 11 bases between them. The CDR3 nucleotides are TGCAGTGCTAGTCTAAGCGGAGGCACAGATACGCAGTATTTT. As protein: CSASLSGGTDTQYF.

This clonotype was observed many times. The V gene is TRBV29-1, the J gene TRBJ2-5; 7 bases are a match to TRBD1. Trimming removed 6 bases from V and 4 bases from J; junction bases left unmatched: 11. The length of the CDR3 is 14 residues. The germline gives CDR1 SQVTM, CDR2 ANQGSEA. In DNA, the CDR3 is TGCAGCGTGACAAAAAGAGGGGGCGGAGAGACCCAGTACTTC. Protein product: CSVTKRGGGETQYF.

This clonotype was recorded at least ten times. The chain recombines TRBV4-2 with TRBJ2-2; 10 bases map to TRBD1. Trimming removed 3 bases from V and 7 bases from J; junction bases left unmatched: 8. Per germline, CDR1 LGHNA and CDR2 YNFKEQ. There are 16 residues in the CDR3. The CDR3, as DNA: TGTGCCAGCAGCCACGGGACAGGGGCCCTCGGCGGGGAGCTGTTTTTT. The encoded protein is CASSHGTGALGGELFF.

The gene calls are TRBV5-4 and TRBJ2-6; D is perhaps TRBD1 or TRBD2 (5 bases each). Trimming took 7 bases from V and 0 from J, leaving 14 bases between them. The CDR3 consists of 16 residues. Germline values: CDR1 SGHNT, CDR2 YYREEE (reference sequence). CDR3 loop: CASEPGTASGANVLTF. The CDR3 nucleotides are TGTGCCAGCGAACCCGGGACGGCCTCTGGGGCCAACGTCCTGACTTTC.

This clonotype has a count of ten or more. The CDR3 DNA is TGTGCCAGTAGTATCTCCGGGCCCCCCGCGAACACCGGGGAGCTGTTTTTT. It translates to CASSISGPPANTGELFF. The chain links TRBV19 to TRBJ2-2; D unresolved. The CDR3 sequence is 17 residues long. Per germline, CDR1 LNHDA and CDR2 SQIVND (reference sequence). V shed 3 bases and J shed 0 bases, with 14 bases lying between them.

This clonotype showed up just a few times. This rearrangement joins TRBV12-3 or TRBV12-4 to TRBJ1-6; D ambiguous. Between the trimmed V and J ends, which lost 9 bases and 7 bases, there was a span of 22 bases. The CDR3 consists of 16 residues. The chain's CDR3 is CASTPAREAPNSPLHF. DNA for the CDR3: TGTGCCAGTACCCCAGCTCGTGAGGCACCGAATTCACCCCTCCACTTT.

V gene TRBV20-1 combines with J gene TRBJ1-3, with no clear D. The germline V gene has CDR1 DFQATT and CDR2 SNEGSKA (reference sequence). The CDR3 has 15 residues. V was pared by 1 base and J by 0 bases, with 10 bases between. CDR3 region: CSARVGSVSGNTIYF. CDR3 DNA sequence: TGCAGTGCTAGAGTCGGATCCGTCTCTGGAAACACCATATATTTT.

This clonotype was detected a few times. CDR3 region: CASSQRGVLQTGELFF. The CDR3 DNA reads TGTGCCAGCAGCCAGCGGGGGGTCCTACAGACCGGGGAGCTGTTTTTT. V gene TRBV14 combines with J gene TRBJ2-2; 8 positions agree with TRBD2. This CDR3 is built from 16 residues. V was clipped by 3 bases and J by 5 bases; unmatched bases: 8. Germline loops: CDR1 SGHDN, CDR2 FVKESK.

V usage is TRBV29-1 and J usage is TRBJ1-2; no firm D call. This CDR3 spans 12 amino acids. Germline V gives CDR1 SQVTM, CDR2 ANQGSEA. V lost 4 bases, J lost 1 base, and 7 bases lay in between. DNA of the CDR3: TGCAGCGTTGTAAGGGTTAACTATGGCTACACCTTC. Protein: CSVVRVNYGYTF. The full variable domain, completed using reference TRBV29-1 and TRBJ1-2, is SAVISQKPSRDICQRGTSLTIQCQVDSQVTMMFWYRQQPGQSLTLIATANQGSEATYESGFVIDKFPISRPNLTFSTLTVSNMSPEDSSIYLCSVVRVNYGYTFGSGTRLTVV.

This clonotype showed up many times. This sequence joins TRBV20-1 and TRBJ1-2; D possibly corresponds to TRBD1 (5 bases). Germline assignment: CDR1 DFQATT and CDR2 SNEGSKA (reference sequence). V was cut by 0 bases and J by 4 bases, with 9 bases left in between. The CDR3 spans 13 residues. The CDR3 region is CSARDSRGYGYTF. The CDR3 nucleotides read TGCAGTGCTAGAGACAGTAGGGGCTATGGCTACACCTTC.

Ten or more counts support this clonotype. This chain uses TRBV9 with TRBJ2-5; D unresolved. The CDR3 loop spans 15 amino acids. With 4 bases removed from V and 7 bases from J, the gap between germline ends came to 20 bases. Germline V lookup: CDR1 SGDLS, CDR2 YYNGEE. The CDR3 region is CASSLRASPEGTQYF. CDR3 bases: TGTGCCAGCAGCTTACGGGCCTCCCCAGAAGGGACCCAGTACTTC.

This clonotype was seen ten or more times. V and J are TRBV6-2 or TRBV6-3 and TRBJ1-5, with unresolved D. CDR1 and CDR2 (germline): MNHEY, SVGEGT. The CDR3 covers 14 residues. The germline V and J ends were trimmed by 2 bases and 6 bases, with 11 bases remaining between them. CDR3 bases: TGTGCCAGCAGTTACGGTCAGGCGGGTCAGCCCCAGCATTTT. This encodes CASSYGQAGQPQHF.

This clonotype was counted between two and nine times. The chain couples TRBV20-1 to TRBJ2-3; 9 nucleotides align to TRBD2. Germline-derived CDR1 and CDR2 are DFQATT and SNEGSKA (reference sequence). V lost 1 base to trimming and J lost 0 bases; unmatched junction nucleotides: 2. This CDR3 is built from 15 residues. CDR3 sequence (DNA): TGCAGTGCTAGAGGGACTAGCGCAAGCACAGATACGCAGTATTTT. Translating gives CSARGTSASTDTQYF.

The rearrangement uses TRBV7-2 and TRBJ2-5; 7 bases match TRBD1. In germline, CDR1 is SGHTA, CDR2 FQGNSA. The CDR3 has 14 residues. J lost 8 bases, V lost 5 bases, and 11 bases had no gene match. Here the CDR3 reads CASSSSRQGSTQYF. The CDR3 region has the DNA TGTGCCAGCAGCAGCTCTCGACAGGGAAGTACCCAGTACTTC. The entire variable domain, with the rest obtained from reference TRBV7-2 and TRBJ2-5, is as follows: GAGVSQSPSNKVTEKGKDVELRCDPISGHTALYWYRQSLGQGLEFLIYFQGNSAPDKSGLPSDRFSAERTGGSVSTLTIQRTQQEDSAVYLCASSSSRQGSTQYFGPGTRLLVL.

This clonotype was detected only a few times. This sequence joins TRBV2 and TRBJ2-2, with 7 bases aligning to TRBD2. Germline V gene data show CDR1 as SNHLY and CDR2 as FYNNEI. The CDR3 extends over 16 amino acids. The V segment lost 7 bases and the J segment 3 bases; nucleotides outside the gene matches: 11. The CDR3 sequence: CASTPELAEDTGELFF. The CDR3 bases are TGTGCCAGCACCCCTGAGCTAGCGGAGGACACCGGGGAGCTGTTTTTT.

There are a few counts of this clonotype. The chain recombines TRBV20-1 with TRBJ2-3; TRBD2 aligns across 8 bases. Trimming took 3 bases from V and 0 from J; bases not matched to a gene: 8. This CDR3 has 16 amino acids. Germline CDR1 and CDR2: DFQATT and SNEGSKA (reference sequence). The CDR3 DNA follows: TGCAGTGCTAGCCGTACTAGCGGCGCTAGCACAGATACGCAGTATTTT. This translates into CSASRTSGASTDTQYF.

This clonotype turned up a few times. This chain joins TRBV11-1 and TRBJ2-5, with D unresolved. Germline CDR1 and CDR2: SGHAT and FQDESV (reference sequence). The CDR3 covers 13 residues. Trimming took 3 bases from V and 3 from J, leaving 8 bases between them. CDR3 nucleotide sequence: TGTGCCAGCAGCTTGCTAGGAGAAGAGACCCAGTACTTC. Translated, it gives CASSLLGEETQYF.

This clonotype was counted many times. The chain combines TRBV18 with TRBJ1-2, with TRBD1 matching over 7 bases. V was clipped by 0 bases and J by 5 bases; unmatched bases: 9. Germline V gives CDR1 KGHSH, CDR2 LQKENI. This CDR3 is 16 amino acids long. The CDR3 coding sequence is TGTGCCAGCTCACCACCGGTACAGGGGAGGACATATGGCTACACCTTC. Translated, it gives CASSPPVQGRTYGYTF.

V and J are TRBV28 and TRBJ2-1; 11 positions match TRBD2. V trimming: 5 bases; J trimming: 7 bases; junction bases outside the gene matches: 7. Germline V CDR1 and CDR2: MDHEN, SYDVKM. The CDR3 extends over 15 amino acids. The CDR3 coding sequence is TGTGCCAGCAGTCTGATTAGCGGGGGGGGAAATGAGCAGTTCTTC. Translated: CASSLISGGGNEQFF.

This chain's CDR3 is CASSLINPPAKNIQYF. For the CDR3, the DNA is TGTGCCAGCAGCCTTATCAATCCTCCAGCCAAAAACATTCAGTACTTC. The chain has TRBV6-2 or TRBV6-3 and TRBJ2-4; no reliable D call. Trimming removed 6 bases at V and 0 bases at J, with 15 bases between. CDR3 length: 16 amino acids. Germline values: CDR1 MNHEY, CDR2 SVGEGT.

This clonotype was counted ten times or more. This rearrangement joins TRBV6-5 to TRBJ1-2, with 11 bases fitting TRBD1. The CDR3 spans 14 residues. The germline V gene encodes CDR1 MNHEY and CDR2 SVGAGI. V shed 5 bases, J shed 6 bases, and the junction held 5 bases outside the gene matches. CDR3 protein: CASSGTGGMDGYTF. The CDR3 DNA follows: TGTGCCAGCAGTGGGACAGGGGGTATGGATGGCTACACCTTC.

This chain joins TRBV7-9 and TRBJ1-5, with 8 bases matching TRBD1. CDR3 length: 14 residues. CDR1 and CDR2 from the germline V gene are SEHNR and FQNEAQ (reference sequence). The V gene end was trimmed by 4 bases and the J gene end by 7 bases; junction bases not matched to a gene: 6. CDR3 DNA sequence: TGTGCCAGCAGCTCGGGACAGGTCCTCCAGCCCCAGCATTTT. Residues: CASSSGQVLQPQHF.

The V and J genes are TRBV12-3 or TRBV12-4 and TRBJ1-2, with D possibly matching TRBD1 (6 bases). V was clipped by 6 bases and J by 4 bases, with 18 bases between them. CDR3 length equals 15 residues. The CDR3: CASRGQPQSSYGYTF. In nucleotides, the CDR3 is TGTGCCAGCAGAGGACAGCCTCAGTCCTCCTATGGCTACACCTTC.

This clonotype was counted ten times or more. V is TRBV6-2 or TRBV6-3 and J is TRBJ1-5; TRBD1 is a possible D gene (6 bases). Deletions cut 6 bases from V and 3 bases from J, with 12 bases between. The germline V gene encodes CDR1 MNHEY and CDR2 SVGEGT. This CDR3 is built from 14 residues. CDR3 protein: CASRSYRDNQPQHF. For the CDR3, the DNA is TGTGCCAGCAGATCGTACAGGGACAATCAGCCCCAGCATTTT.

This clonotype was counted many times. V and J are TRBV18 and TRBJ2-7; D may be TRBD1 (6 bases). CDR1 and CDR2 from the germline V gene are KGHSH and LQKENI. The length of the CDR3 is 13 residues. Deletions cut 2 bases from V and 3 bases from J, with 8 bases between. The CDR3 region is CASSPNRDYEQYF. The CDR3 DNA reads as TGTGCCAGCTCACCAAACAGGGACTACGAGCAGTACTTC.

This clonotype was picked up many times. The V and J genes are TRBV11-1 and TRBJ2-7; maybe TRBD1 (7 bases). Per the germline V gene, CDR1 is SGHAT and CDR2 is FQDESV (reference sequence). The CDR3 runs to 13 residues. With 4 bases removed from V and 7 bases from J, the gap between germline ends came to 14 bases. CDR3 bases: TGTGCCAGCAGCTCCAATCAGGGGGGAGAGCAGTACTTC. Translated: CASSSNQGGEQYF.